The entry below describes one TCR beta chain. These data belong to a study of blood T cell repertoires in COVID-19. Across the whole study: Sources were T cells, B-cell-depleted T cells, or PBMCs; the material itself was cDNA or gDNA.

CDR1 and CDR2 from the germline V gene are KGHSH and LQKENI. Trimming left V 3 bases short and J 4 bases short, with 13 bases between. The CDR3 consists of 15 residues. In the original analysis: For nucleated cells, counts were estimated from reference gene primer amplification. Sequencing was performed with immunoSEQ multiplex PCR; in TCRdb, only in-frame clones are kept and a portion is missing. V and J calls and clone size are as listed in that table; D and trimming were resolved from the DNA. The sample has about 150,000 clones, 87% seen once; the top ten hold over 0.8%. J is TRBJ1-3 and V is TRBV18, with D tentatively TRBD1 (5 bases). Sequenced material: peripheral blood. The TCR was taken from a woman aged 50 to 65 with acute or convalescent COVID-19. The CDR3 sequence: CASSPGGTLGNTIYF. The CDR3 DNA is TGTGCCAGCTCACCGGGCGGGACTCTAGGAAACACCATATATTTT.